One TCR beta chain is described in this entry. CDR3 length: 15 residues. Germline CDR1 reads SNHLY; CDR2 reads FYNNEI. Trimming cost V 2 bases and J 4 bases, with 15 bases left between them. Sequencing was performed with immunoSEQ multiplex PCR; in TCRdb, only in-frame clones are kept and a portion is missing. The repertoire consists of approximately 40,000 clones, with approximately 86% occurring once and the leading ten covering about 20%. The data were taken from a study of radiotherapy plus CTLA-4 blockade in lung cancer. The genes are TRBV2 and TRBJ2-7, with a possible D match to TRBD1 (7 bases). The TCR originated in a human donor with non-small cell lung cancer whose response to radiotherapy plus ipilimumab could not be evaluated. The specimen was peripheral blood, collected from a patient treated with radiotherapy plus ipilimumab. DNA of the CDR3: TGTGCCAGCAGTGAACAGGGGGGTAGCGGATACGAGCAGTACTTC. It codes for CASSEQGGSGYEQYF. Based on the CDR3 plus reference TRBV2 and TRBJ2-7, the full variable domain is EPEVTQTPSHQVTQMGQEVILRCVPISNHLYFYWYRQILGQKVEFLVSFYNNEISEKSEIFDDQFSVERPDGSNFTLKIRSTKLEDSAMYFCASSEQGGSGYEQYFGPGTRLTVT.